This TCR beta chain originates from a study of cytomegalovirus exposure and HLA in healthy donors. Study information: From donors who were HLA-typed, an early data release held around 80 million unique TCRs.

General study results and limits: TCR beta chains numbering more than 150 were designated cytomegalovirus-associated. Highly shared variants forming one cluster were likely a sequencing artifact. Most TCR beta V segments were productive about 90% or about 30% of the time in an earlier analysis.

V was clipped by 6 bases and J by 7 bases, with 18 bases between them. The length of the CDR3 is 14 residues. Germline loops: CDR1 SQVTM, CDR2 ANQGSEA. As regards this clone: Antigen unknown.

Researchers ran the PCR with 60 Vbeta and 13 Jbeta primers. Using immunoSEQ multiplex PCR, the repertoire was profiled, and TCRdb retains in-frame clones only, with some absent. The sample has over 85,000 clones, around 81% seen once. The sequence was collected from a man aged 35 to 55 in good health and CMV-seropositive. This chain links TRBV29-1 with TRBJ1-4; D ambiguous. The material sequenced was PBMCs. The DNA for the CDR3 is TGCAGCGTCCGAGGATCGGGGATTGGTGAAAAACTGTTTTTT. It encodes CSVRGSGIGEKLFF.